One sample yielded the 20 T cell receptor beta chains listed below, sequenced in a study of T cell responses to AZD1222 COVID-19 vaccine. Here immunoSEQ multiplex PCR was the method, and the copy in TCRdb shows in-frame clones only, minus some. The table has over 100,000 clones, 70% to 90% seen once. Sequences were derived from peripheral blood, sampled on day 0 of AZD1222 vaccination. Receptors originate from an adult in good health.

The chain uses TRBV19 and TRBJ1-3; D gene uncertain. The length of the CDR3 is 15 residues. Looked up from germline, CDR1 is LNHDA and CDR2 is SQIVND (reference sequence). V gave up 10 bases and J gave up 4 bases, with 20 bases separating them. As DNA, the CDR3 is TGTGCCACCGAGCGACCCCGGGTTGGGGGAAACACCATATATTTT. This gives the protein CATERPRVGGNTIYF. Full variable domain (remainder filled in from reference TRBV19 and TRBJ1-3): DGGITQSPKYLFRKEGQNVTLSCEQNLNHDAMYWYRQDPGQGLRLIYYSQIVNDFQKGDIAEGYSVSREKKESFPLTVTSAQKNPTAFYLCATERPRVGGNTIYFGEGSWLTVV.

The J gene is TRBJ2-5, the V gene TRBV4-2, with TRBD2 as a possible D gene (6 bases). The germline V and J ends were trimmed by 0 bases and 5 bases, with 16 bases remaining between them. CDR3 length: 16 amino acids. Germline CDR1 is LGHNA and CDR2 is YNFKEQ. Here the CDR3 reads CASSQEGGLGTETQYF. The DNA of the CDR3 is TGTGCCAGCAGCCAAGAGGGGGGACTCGGGACGGAGACCCAGTACTTC.

J is TRBJ1-1 and V is TRBV6-4; D possibly corresponds to TRBD1 (5 bases). This CDR3 spans 13 amino acids. With 5 bases removed from V and 0 bases from J, the gap between germline ends came to 7 bases. Germline assignment: CDR1 MRHNA and CDR2 SNTAGT. In nucleotides, the CDR3 is TGTGCCAGCAGTAGACAGATGAACACTGAAGCTTTCTTT. Translating gives CASSRQMNTEAFF.

The rearrangement uses TRBV5-1 and TRBJ1-1; 7 bases are shared with TRBD1. The CDR3 is made up of 15 amino acids. CDR1 is SGHRS, CDR2 YFSETQ, per germline. V shed 1 base and J 7 bases; nucleotides not matched to a gene: 10. The CDR3: CASSLYDRERIEAFF. The CDR3 nucleotides are TGCGCCAGCAGCTTGTACGACAGGGAAAGGATTGAAGCTTTCTTT. The full variable domain, with the rest looked up from reference TRBV5-1 and TRBJ1-1, is KAGVTQTPRYLIKTRGQQVTLSCSPISGHRSVSWYQQTPGQGLQFLFEYFSETQRNKGNFPGRFSGRQFSNSRSEMNVSTLELGDSALYLCASSLYDRERIEAFFGQGTRLTVV.

V and J are TRBV30 and TRBJ2-3; possibly TRBD1 for D (6 bases). The germline gives CDR1 GTSNPN, CDR2 SVGIG (reference sequence). This CDR3 region has 15 residues. The V and J ends lost 1 base and 2 bases respectively, with 13 bases between them. The CDR3, as DNA: TGTGCCTGGAGTGAAGAGGACAGATACACAGATACGCAGTATTTT. It encodes CAWSEEDRYTDTQYF. Variable domain in full (rest from reference TRBV30 and TRBJ2-3): SQTIHQWPATLVQPVGSPLSLECTVEGTSNPNLYWYRQAAGRGLQLLFYSVGIGQISSEVPQNLSASRPQDRQFILSSKKLLLSDSGFYLCAWSEEDRYTDTQYFGPGTRLTVL.

V and J are TRBV6-5 and TRBJ2-3; no firm D call. V lost 5 bases and J 2 bases, leaving 11 bases between the germline ends. The germline V gene has CDR1 MNHEY and CDR2 SVGAGI. The CDR3 covers 14 residues. The CDR3 sequence: CASSRVDHTDTQYF. DNA of the CDR3: TGTGCCAGCAGTAGGGTAGACCACACAGATACGCAGTATTTT.

V gene TRBV7-9 combines with J gene TRBJ1-5; D not certain. Germline CDR1 reads SEHNR; CDR2 reads FQNEAQ (reference sequence). Trimming removed 5 bases from V and 3 bases from J, with 11 bases in between. This CDR3 contains 14 residues. CDR3 region: CASSPILANQPQHF. Here the CDR3 DNA reads TGTGCCAGCAGCCCAATACTGGCCAATCAGCCCCAGCATTTT.

CDR3: CASSSGQGPDRYGYTF. The CDR3 region has the DNA TGTGCCAGCAGCTCAGGACAGGGACCTGATCGCTATGGCTACACCTTC. This sequence joins TRBV7-3 and TRBJ1-2; 8 nucleotides agree with TRBD1. Germline V lookup: CDR1 SGHTA, CDR2 FQGTGA. The trim removed 4 bases at V and 4 bases at J, leaving 11 bases unmatched. This CDR3 comprises 16 residues.

The chain employs TRBV19 and TRBJ1-5; D gene uncertain. This CDR3 region has 19 residues. Trimming cost V 2 bases and J 0 bases, with 20 bases left between them. Germline assignment: CDR1 LNHDA and CDR2 SQIVND (reference sequence). CDR3 nucleotide sequence: TGTGCCAGTAGTATAATGGCCCCTGGACGGAAGTATAGCAATCAGCCCCAGCATTTT. It yields the protein CASSIMAPGRKYSNQPQHF. Based on the CDR3 plus reference TRBV19 and TRBJ1-5, the full variable domain is DGGITQSPKYLFRKEGQNVTLSCEQNLNHDAMYWYRQDPGQGLRLIYYSQIVNDFQKGDIAEGYSVSREKKESFPLTVTSAQKNPTAFYLCASSIMAPGRKYSNQPQHFGDGTRLSIL.

J is TRBJ2-2 and V is TRBV6-5, with D unresolved. The CDR3 length is 15 residues. Germline V CDR1 and CDR2: MNHEY, SVGAGI. With 2 bases removed from V and 4 bases from J, the gap between germline ends came to 11 bases. The CDR3 loop is CASSYTKIVTGELFF. DNA of the CDR3: TGTGCCAGCAGTTACACGAAAATAGTCACCGGGGAGCTGTTTTTT.

This clone was seen a few times. The V call is TRBV30, the J call TRBJ1-1, with no clear D. Trimming shortened V by 5 bases and J by 0 bases, and 7 bases separated the two germline ends. Germline-derived CDR1 and CDR2 are GTSNPN and SVGIG (reference sequence). The CDR3 is 12 residues long. CDR3 sequence: CAWDQMNTEAFF. CDR3 bases: TGTGCCTGGGACCAAATGAACACTGAAGCTTTCTTT.

Regarding this clone: Other nucleotide sequences from this sample produce the same CDR3. The V gene is TRBV19, the J gene TRBJ1-1, with 12 bases lining up with TRBD1. Germline V gene data show CDR1 as LNHDA and CDR2 as SQIVND (reference sequence). The J segment lost 5 bases and the V segment lost 7 bases, leaving 5 bases of the junction unmatched. The CDR3 spans 14 residues. The CDR3 DNA follows: TGTGCCAGTACCGGGACAGGGGGCCGAACTGAAGCTTTCTTT. Its protein is CASTGTGGRTEAFF.

J is TRBJ2-2 and V is TRBV3-1 (or the pseudogene TRBV3-2); TRBD2 agrees at 9 bases. Germline V gene data show CDR1 as LGHDT and CDR2 as YNNKEL (reference sequence). The CDR3 consists of 17 residues. With 1 base clipped from V and 0 bases from J, the junction kept 3 bases outside the gene matches. CDR3 sequence (DNA): TGTGCCAGCAGCCAAGCGGGACTAGCAGCGAACACCGGGGAGCTGTTTTTT. Amino acid sequence: CASSQAGLAANTGELFF.

The V call is TRBV9, the J call TRBJ2-2; 8 positions match TRBD1. The ends lost 4 bases at V and 7 bases at J; junction bases unmatched: 6. Germline CDR1 SGDLS, CDR2 YYNGEE. The CDR3 consists of 14 residues. The CDR3 nucleotides read TGTGCCAGCAGCCGAGGACAGGGTATCGGGGAGCTGTTTTTT. Its translation is CASSRGQGIGELFF.

This clone has only a few counts. The V and J genes are TRBV5-6 and TRBJ1-5; D is unclear. Germline CDR1 and CDR2: SGHDT and YYEEEE. CDR3 length: 16 amino acids. Trimming cost V 4 bases and J 1 base, with 15 bases left between them. CDR3 sequence: CASSLTGGESNQPQHF. CDR3 DNA: TGTGCCAGCAGCCTCACGGGTGGGGAAAGCAATCAGCCCCAGCATTTT.

The chain links TRBV18 to TRBJ2-5, with a tentative D call TRBD1 (5 bases). V was cut by 0 bases and J by 5 bases, with 16 bases left in between. CDR3 length: 16 residues. CDR1 is KGHSH and CDR2 is LQKENI in the germline V gene. Here the CDR3 DNA reads TGTGCCAGCTCACCACCCAACAGGCGTTTAGGGGAGACCCAGTACTTC. This gives the protein CASSPPNRRLGETQYF.

The chain carries TRBV2 and TRBJ1-2; TRBD1 is a possible D gene (6 bases). Trimming stripped 2 bases from V and 2 bases from J, with 6 bases between. This CDR3 comprises 13 residues. Germline V gene sequence: CDR1 SNHLY, CDR2 FYNNEI. The CDR3 nucleotides are TGTGCCAGCAGTGAACAGGGGAACTATGGCTACACCTTC. It translates to CASSEQGNYGYTF.

The chain has TRBV7-9 and TRBJ2-3, with D uncertain. The germline V and J ends were trimmed by 2 bases and 4 bases, with 4 bases remaining between them. Per germline, CDR1 SEHNR and CDR2 FQNEAQ (reference sequence). The CDR3 is 12 residues long. For the CDR3, the DNA is TGTGCCAGCAGCTTAATATCAGATACGCAGTATTTT. Amino acid sequence: CASSLISDTQYF.

The chain's CDR3 is CASSLAYERISQETQYF. CDR3 DNA sequence: TGTGCCAGCAGCTTAGCGTATGAACGGATTAGCCAAGAGACCCAGTACTTC. This rearrangement joins TRBV7-8 to TRBJ2-5; D gene uncertain. The CDR3 has 17 amino acids. The V gene's germline CDR1 is SGHVS and CDR2 FQNEAQ. Between the trimmed V and J ends, which lost 0 bases and 1 base, there was a span of 15 bases.

This clone was seen once. This chain uses TRBV29-1 with TRBJ2-2; no clear D. Trimming stripped 7 bases from V and 1 base from J, with 10 bases between. This CDR3 region has 13 residues. CDR1 and CDR2 (germline): SQVTM, ANQGSEA. The CDR3 is CSAITMNTGELFF. The CDR3 bases are TGCAGCGCTATAACGATGAACACCGGGGAGCTGTTTTTT.